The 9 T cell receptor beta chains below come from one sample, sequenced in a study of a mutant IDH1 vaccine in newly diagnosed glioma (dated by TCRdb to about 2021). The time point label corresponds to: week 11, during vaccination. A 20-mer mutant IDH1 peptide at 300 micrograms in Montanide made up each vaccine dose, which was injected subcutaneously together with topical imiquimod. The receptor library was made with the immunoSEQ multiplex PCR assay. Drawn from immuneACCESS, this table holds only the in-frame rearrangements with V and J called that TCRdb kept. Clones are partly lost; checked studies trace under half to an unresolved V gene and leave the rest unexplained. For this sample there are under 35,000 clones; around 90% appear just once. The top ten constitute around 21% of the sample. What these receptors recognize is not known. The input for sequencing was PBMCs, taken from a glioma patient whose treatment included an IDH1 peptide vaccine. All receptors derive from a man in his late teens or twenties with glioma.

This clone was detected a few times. CDR3: CASSLGTRGRTDTQYF. For the CDR3, the DNA is TGCGCCAGCAGCTTGGGTACCCGGGGCCGCACAGATACGCAGTATTTT. The V gene is TRBV5-1, the J gene TRBJ2-3; D is tentatively TRBD1 or TRBD2 (5 bases each). This CDR3 has 16 residues. CDR1 is SGHRS and CDR2 is YFSETQ in the germline V gene. The V gene lost 0 bases and the J gene lost 1 base, with 12 bases spanning the gap.

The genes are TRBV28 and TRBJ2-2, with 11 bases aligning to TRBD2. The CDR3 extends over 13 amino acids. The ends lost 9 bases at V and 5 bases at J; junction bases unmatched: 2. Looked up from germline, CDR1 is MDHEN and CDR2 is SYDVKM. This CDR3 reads CASSGGGTGELFF. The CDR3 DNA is TGTGCCAGTAGCGGGGGGGGGACCGGGGAGCTGTTTTTT. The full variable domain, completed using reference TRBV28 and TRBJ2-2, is DVKVTQSSRYLVKRTGEKVFLECVQDMDHENMFWYRQDPGLGLRLIYFSYDVKMKEKGDIPEGYSVSREKKERFSLILESASTNQTSMYLCASSGGGTGELFFGEGSRLTVL.

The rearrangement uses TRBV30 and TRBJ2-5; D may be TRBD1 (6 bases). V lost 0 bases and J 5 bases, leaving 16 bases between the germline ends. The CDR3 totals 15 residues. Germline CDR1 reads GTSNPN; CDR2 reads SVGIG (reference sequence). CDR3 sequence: CAWSVSGQSTETQYF. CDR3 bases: TGTGCCTGGAGTGTATCTGGACAGTCTACCGAGACCCAGTACTTC.

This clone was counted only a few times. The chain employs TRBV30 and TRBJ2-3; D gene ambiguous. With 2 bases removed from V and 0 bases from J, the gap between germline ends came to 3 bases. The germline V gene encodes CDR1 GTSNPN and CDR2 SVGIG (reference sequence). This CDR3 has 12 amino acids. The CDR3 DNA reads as TGTGCCTGGAGTCGTAGCACAGATACGCAGTATTTT. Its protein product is CAWSRSTDTQYF.

The CDR3 DNA reads TGTGCCAGCAGCTTAGCATCCTACAATGAGCAGTTCTTC. This encodes CASSLASYNEQFF. The genes are TRBV7-9 and TRBJ2-1; D is ambiguous. Germline assignment: CDR1 SEHNR and CDR2 FQNEAQ (reference sequence). V dropped 0 bases and J dropped 1 base, with 1 base sitting between them. This CDR3 contains 13 residues.

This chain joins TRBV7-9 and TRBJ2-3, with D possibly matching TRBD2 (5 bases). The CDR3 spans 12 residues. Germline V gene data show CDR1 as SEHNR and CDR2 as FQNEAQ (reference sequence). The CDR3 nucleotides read TGTGGGACGGAGAGGGGCACAGATACGCAGTATTTT. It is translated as CGTERGTDTQYF.

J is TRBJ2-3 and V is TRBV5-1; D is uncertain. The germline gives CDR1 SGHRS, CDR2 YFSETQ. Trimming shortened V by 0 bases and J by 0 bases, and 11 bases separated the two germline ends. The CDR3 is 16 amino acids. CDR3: CASSLGHYLSTDTQYF. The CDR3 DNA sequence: TGCGCCAGCAGCTTGGGCCACTACCTTAGCACAGATACGCAGTATTTT.

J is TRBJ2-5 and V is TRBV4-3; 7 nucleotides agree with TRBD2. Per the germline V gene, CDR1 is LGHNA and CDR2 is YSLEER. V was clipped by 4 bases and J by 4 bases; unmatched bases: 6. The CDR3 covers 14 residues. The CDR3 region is CASSPRTRGETQYF. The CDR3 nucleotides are TGCGCCAGCAGCCCCCGGACTAGGGGAGAGACCCAGTACTTC.

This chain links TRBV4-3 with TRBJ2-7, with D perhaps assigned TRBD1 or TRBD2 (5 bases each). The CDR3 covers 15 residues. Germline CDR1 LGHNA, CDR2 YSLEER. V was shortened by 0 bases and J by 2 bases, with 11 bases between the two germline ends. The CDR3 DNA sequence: TGCGCCAGCAGCCAAGATAGGGACGGACCCTACGAGCAGTACTTC. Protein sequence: CASSQDRDGPYEQYF.